This TCR beta chain was sequenced during a study of prognosis after radiotherapy for stage I lung cancer. Across the whole study: Medical inoperability was the status assigned to all non-small cell lung cancer patients. Whole-study results and caveats: Clone counts measured for unique TCRs fell after stereotactic body radiation therapy, median approximately 9,600 versus 7,200. Reportedly, patients with and without metastases differed in TRBV and TRBJ gene usage.

Germline assignment: CDR1 MNHEY and CDR2 SMNVEV (reference sequence). The junction had 11 bases not matched to a gene; V was cut back by 0 bases and J by 8 bases. The CDR3 is 16 amino acids. The TCR beta CDR3 region was amplified from genomic DNA, with two rounds of multiplex PCR being used for the amplification. Round-one PCR had primers specific to each TRBV and TRBJ gene. TCRdb reanalysed the multiplex PCR reads using MiXCR and keeps one entry per CDR3 protein. The sample lists fewer than 30,000 distinct CDR3 sequences, just over 45% seen once, with 14% to 15% in the top ten. Remarks on this clonotype: The antigen remains unidentified.

V and J are TRBV27 and TRBJ2-3, with 7 bases lining up with TRBD1. Here the sequenced sample was PBMCs, taken before or after stereotactic body radiation therapy (not recorded which). This receptor was obtained from a donor over 45 with non-small cell lung cancer. The CDR3: CASSLSTGTAPCTQYF. DNA of the CDR3: TGTGCCAGCAGTTTATCCACCGGGACAGCGCCATGTACGCAGTATTTT.